Each of the 10 T cell receptor beta chains below was sequenced from the same sample in a study of monozygotic twins with inflammatory bowel disease. After re-calling the 5' RACE reads, TCRdb lists one entry per CDR3 protein, DNA absent. The sample has approximately 200,000 distinct CDR3 sequences. Material for sequencing was blood. The source of these receptors is a human donor with ulcerative colitis or Crohn's disease, or a healthy co-twin of an affected twin (not recorded which).

The chain couples TRBV6-5 to TRBJ2-4; there is no DNA to check the TCRdb D call of TRBD1. Germline V lookup: CDR1 MNHEY, CDR2 SVGAGI. The CDR3 is 13 residues long. CDR3: CASSYKGQNIQYF.

The V and J genes are TRBV5-1 and TRBJ1-1; the D call of TRBD1 rests on TCRdb alone, since no DNA is present to check it. CDR3 length: 13 residues. The germline gives CDR1 SGHRS, CDR2 YFSETQ. The CDR3 sequence is CASSWGSDRGAFF. Filled out from reference TRBV5-1 and TRBJ1-1, the complete variable domain reads KAGVTQTPRYLIKTRGQQVTLSCSPISGHRSVSWYQQTPGQGLQFLFEYFSETQRNKGNFPGRFSGRQFSNSRSEMNVSTLELGDSALYLCASSWGSDRGAFFGQGTRLTVV.

The chain links TRBV5-1 to TRBJ1-1; TCRdb indicates TRBD1, and absent DNA this call remains unverified. This CDR3 region has 14 residues. In germline, CDR1 is SGHRS, CDR2 YFSETQ. CDR3 loop: CASHELQGVSEAFF. The full variable domain, in which reference TRBV5-1 and TRBJ1-1 provide the parts outside the CDR3, is KAGVTQTPRYLIKTRGQQVTLSCSPISGHRSVSWYQQTPGQGLQFLFEYFSETQRNKGNFPGRFSGRQFSNSRSEMNVSTLELGDSALYLCASHELQGVSEAFFGQGTRLTVV.

CDR3 amino acids: CASSLPSVQSEQFF. The chain carries TRBV5-5 and TRBJ2-1. The CDR3 runs 14 residues. Germline loops: CDR1 SGHKS, CDR2 YYEKEE (reference sequence).

The chain links TRBV4-1 to TRBJ1-4. Germline loops: CDR1 MGHRA, CDR2 YSYEKL. The CDR3 runs 16 residues. The CDR3 is CASSPYAAGTNEKLFF.

V is TRBV7-2 and J is TRBJ2-7. CDR3 size: 12 residues. CDR1 is SGHTA and CDR2 is FQGNSA in the germline V gene. CDR3 protein: CASSLFTWEQYF.

This chain links TRBV6-1 with TRBJ2-3; TCRdb selects TRBD1, and the lack of DNA leaves this call unchecked. CDR1 is MNHNS and CDR2 is SASEGT in the germline V gene. There are 15 residues in the CDR3. Here the CDR3 reads CASTTRGRGTDTQYF.

V gene TRBV11-2 combines with J gene TRBJ1-2. CDR3 length: 14 residues. From germline, CDR1 is SGHAT and CDR2 FQNNGV. The CDR3 protein is CASSLDGFNYGYTF. The full variable domain, rest sourced from reference TRBV11-2 and TRBJ1-2, is EAGVAQSPRYKIIEKRQSVAFWCNPISGHATLYWYQQILGQGPKLLIQFQNNGVVDDSQLPKDRFSAERLKGVDSTLKIQPAKLEDSAVYLCASSLDGFNYGYTFGSGTRLTVV.

V is TRBV9 and J is TRBJ2-2. Germline CDR1 and CDR2: SGDLS and YYNGEE. The CDR3 runs to 17 residues. CDR3: CASSVEYARGNTGELFF.

The rearrangement joins TRBV11-3 to TRBJ2-1; TCRdb indicates TRBD2, and absent DNA this call remains unverified. Germline CDR1 reads SGHNT; CDR2 reads YENEEA. CDR3 size: 15 residues. CDR3 sequence: CASSPGGTTGGEQFF.